This T cell receptor beta chain was sequenced in a study of blood T cell repertoires in COVID-19. Study at large: Material from acute and convalescent COVID-19 was sourced from the United States, Italy and Spain. Nucleic acid was either cDNA or gDNA, and it came from T cells, B-cell-depleted T cells, or PBMCs.

Germline V lookup: CDR1 GTSNPN, CDR2 SVGIG (reference sequence). This CDR3 region has 16 residues. Unmatched junction bases numbered 5, after V lost 1 base and J lost 3 bases. The protocol was immunoSEQ multiplex PCR, while the TCRdb copy is restricted to in-frame clones and leaves out a portion. This sample has 200,000 to 250,000 clones, with 65% to 90% found just once. Source material: peripheral blood. This sequence was found in a human donor in a cohort sampled during active COVID-19. The chain is built from TRBV30 and TRBJ2-1; 11 bases align to TRBD2. The CDR3 coding sequence is TGTGCCTGGAGTGGCTCACTAGCGGGAGACTACAATGAGCAGTTCTTC. Translation: CAWSGSLAGDYNEQFF.